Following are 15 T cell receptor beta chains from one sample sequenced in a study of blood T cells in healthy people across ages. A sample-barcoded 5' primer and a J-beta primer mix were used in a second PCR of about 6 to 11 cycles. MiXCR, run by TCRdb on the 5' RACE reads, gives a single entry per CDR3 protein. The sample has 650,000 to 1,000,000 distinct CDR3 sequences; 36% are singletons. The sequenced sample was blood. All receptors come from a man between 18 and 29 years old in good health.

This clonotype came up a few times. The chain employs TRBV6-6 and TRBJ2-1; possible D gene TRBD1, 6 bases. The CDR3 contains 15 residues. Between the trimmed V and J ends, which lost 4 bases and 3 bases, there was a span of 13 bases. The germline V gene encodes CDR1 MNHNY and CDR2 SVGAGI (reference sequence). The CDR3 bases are TGTGCCAGCAGTTTTTTCGGACAGAGCTACAATGAGCAGTTCTTC. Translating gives CASSFFGQSYNEQFF.

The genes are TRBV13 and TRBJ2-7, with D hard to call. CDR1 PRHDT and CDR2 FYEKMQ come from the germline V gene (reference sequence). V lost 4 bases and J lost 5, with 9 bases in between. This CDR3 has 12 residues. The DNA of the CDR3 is TGTGCCAGCAGCTCTACGGGCCACGAGCAGTACTTC. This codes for CASSSTGHEQYF.

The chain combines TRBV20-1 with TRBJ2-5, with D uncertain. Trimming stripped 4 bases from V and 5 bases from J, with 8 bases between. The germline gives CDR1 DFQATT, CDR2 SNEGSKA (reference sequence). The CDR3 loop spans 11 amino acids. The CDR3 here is CSAMMGETQYF. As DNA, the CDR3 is TGCAGTGCTATGATGGGGGAGACCCAGTACTTC.

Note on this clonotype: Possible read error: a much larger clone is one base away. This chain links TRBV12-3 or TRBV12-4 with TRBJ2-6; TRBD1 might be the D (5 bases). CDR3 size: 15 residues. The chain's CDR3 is CASSFLGSGANVPTF. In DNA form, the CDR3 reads TGTGCCAGCAGTTTTCTTGGCTCTGGGGCCAACGTCCCGACTTTC.

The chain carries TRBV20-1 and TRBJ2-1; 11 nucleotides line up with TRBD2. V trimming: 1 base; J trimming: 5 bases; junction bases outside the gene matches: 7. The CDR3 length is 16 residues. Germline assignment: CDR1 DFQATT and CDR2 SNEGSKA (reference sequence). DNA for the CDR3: TGCAGTGCTAGAGGAGTGACTAGCGGGGTAGACAATGAGCAGTTCTTC. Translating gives CSARGVTSGVDNEQFF.

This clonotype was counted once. In DNA, the CDR3 is TGTGCCAGCAGCTTGGAGGGACAGGGGGTACACGAGCAGTTCTTC. Amino acid sequence: CASSLEGQGVHEQFF. The rearrangement uses TRBV5-7 and TRBJ2-1; TRBD1 matches at 11 bases. Being an ORF, TRBV5-7 has a function that is uncertain. V lost 0 bases, J lost 10 bases, and 6 bases stayed unmatched. CDR3 length: 15 amino acids.

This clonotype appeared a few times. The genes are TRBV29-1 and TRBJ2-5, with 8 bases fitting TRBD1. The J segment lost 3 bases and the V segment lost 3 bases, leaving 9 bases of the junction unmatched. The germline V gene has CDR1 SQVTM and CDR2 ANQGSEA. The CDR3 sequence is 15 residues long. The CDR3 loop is CSVDRAGGEKETQYF. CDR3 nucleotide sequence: TGCAGCGTTGATCGTGCAGGGGGCGAGAAAGAGACCCAGTACTTC.

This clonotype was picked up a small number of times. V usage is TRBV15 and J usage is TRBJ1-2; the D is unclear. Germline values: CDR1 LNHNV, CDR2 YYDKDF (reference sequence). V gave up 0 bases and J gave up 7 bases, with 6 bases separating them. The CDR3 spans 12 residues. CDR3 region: CATSRDLGGYTF. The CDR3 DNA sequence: TGTGCCACCAGCAGAGATTTGGGTGGCTACACCTTC.

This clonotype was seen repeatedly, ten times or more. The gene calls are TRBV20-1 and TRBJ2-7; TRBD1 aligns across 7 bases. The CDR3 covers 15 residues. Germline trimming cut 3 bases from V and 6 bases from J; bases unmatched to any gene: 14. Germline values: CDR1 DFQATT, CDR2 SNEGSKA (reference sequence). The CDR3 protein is CSARVESDRAGEQYF. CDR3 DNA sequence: TGCAGTGCTAGGGTCGAGAGCGACAGGGCGGGCGAGCAGTACTTC.

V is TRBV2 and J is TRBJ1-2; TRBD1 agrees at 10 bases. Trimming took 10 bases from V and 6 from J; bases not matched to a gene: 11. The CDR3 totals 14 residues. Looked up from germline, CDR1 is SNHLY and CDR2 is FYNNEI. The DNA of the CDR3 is TGTGCCAACCGACCGGGACAGGGGCAGGATGGCTACACCTTC. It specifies CANRPGQGQDGYTF.

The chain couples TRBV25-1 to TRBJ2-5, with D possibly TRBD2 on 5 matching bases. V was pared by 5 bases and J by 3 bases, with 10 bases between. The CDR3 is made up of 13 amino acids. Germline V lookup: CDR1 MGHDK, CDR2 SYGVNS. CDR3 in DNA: TGTGCCAGCAGTCCTGAGGGCAAAGAGACCCAGTACTTC. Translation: CASSPEGKETQYF. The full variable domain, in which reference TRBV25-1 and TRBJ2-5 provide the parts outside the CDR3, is EADIYQTPRYLVIGTGKKITLECSQTMGHDKMYWYQQDPGMELHLIHYSYGVNSTEKGDLSSESTVSRIRTEHFPLTLESARPSHTSQYLCASSPEGKETQYFGPGTRLLVL.

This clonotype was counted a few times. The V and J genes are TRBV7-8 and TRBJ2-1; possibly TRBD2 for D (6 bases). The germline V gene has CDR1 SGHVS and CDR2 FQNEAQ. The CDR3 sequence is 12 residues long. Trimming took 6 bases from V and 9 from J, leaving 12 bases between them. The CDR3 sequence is CASRPTSSEQFF. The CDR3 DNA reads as TGTGCCAGCAGACCGACTAGTTCTGAGCAGTTCTTC.

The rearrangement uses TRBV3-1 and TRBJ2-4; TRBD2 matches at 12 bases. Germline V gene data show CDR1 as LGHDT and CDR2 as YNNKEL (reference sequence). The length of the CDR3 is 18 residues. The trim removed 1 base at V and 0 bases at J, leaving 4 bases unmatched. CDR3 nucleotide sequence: TGTGCCAGCAGCCAAGGGACTAGCGGGGCCCTAGCCAAAAACATTCAGTACTTC. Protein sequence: CASSQGTSGALAKNIQYF.

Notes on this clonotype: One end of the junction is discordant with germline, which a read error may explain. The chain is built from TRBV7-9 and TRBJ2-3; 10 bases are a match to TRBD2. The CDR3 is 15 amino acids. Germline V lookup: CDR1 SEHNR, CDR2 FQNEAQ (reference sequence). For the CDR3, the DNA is TGTGCCAGCAGCCCTTGGACTAGCGGCACAGGTACGCAGTATTTT. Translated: CASSPWTSGTGTQYF.

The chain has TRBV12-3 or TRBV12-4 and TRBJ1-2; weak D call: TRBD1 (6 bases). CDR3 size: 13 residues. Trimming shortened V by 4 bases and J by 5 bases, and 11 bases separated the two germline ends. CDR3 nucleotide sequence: TGTGCCAGCAGTTCGAGGACAGAATATGGCTACACCTTC. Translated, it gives CASSSRTEYGYTF.